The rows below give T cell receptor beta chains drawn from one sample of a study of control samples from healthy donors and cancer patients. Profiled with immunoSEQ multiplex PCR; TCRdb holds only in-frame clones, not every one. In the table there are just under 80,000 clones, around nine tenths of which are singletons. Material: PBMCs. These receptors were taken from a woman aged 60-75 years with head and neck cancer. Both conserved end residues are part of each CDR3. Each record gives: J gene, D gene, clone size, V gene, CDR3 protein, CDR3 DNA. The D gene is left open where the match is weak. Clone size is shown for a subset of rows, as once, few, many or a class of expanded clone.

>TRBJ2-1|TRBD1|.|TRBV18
CASIPGTGRTNNEQFF
TGTGCCAGCATACCAGGGACAGGGCGTACGAACAATGAGCAGTTCTTC
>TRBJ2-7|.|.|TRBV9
CASSQRAGSAYEQYF
TGTGCCAGCAGCCAAAGGGCAGGGTCAGCCTACGAGCAGTACTTC
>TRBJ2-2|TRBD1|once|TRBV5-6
CASSLRQGAIKANTGELFF
TGTGCCAGCAGCTTAAGACAGGGGGCTATTAAAGCGAACACCGGGGAGCTGTTTTTT
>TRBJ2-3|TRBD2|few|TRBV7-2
CASSLVWSTSGTHGTQYF
TGTGCCAGCAGCTTAGTCTGGTCGACTAGCGGGACCCATGGTACGCAGTATTTT
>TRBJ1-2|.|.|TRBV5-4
CASSLNRYGYTF
TGTGCCAGCAGCTTGAACCGCTATGGCTACACCTTC
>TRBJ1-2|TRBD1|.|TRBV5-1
CASSPVPGGPYGYTF
TGCGCCAGCAGCCCAGTCCCAGGGGGCCCCTATGGCTACACCTTC
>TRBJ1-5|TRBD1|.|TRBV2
CASTQGHRGVKGNQPQHF
TGTGCCAGCACTCAAGGGCACAGGGGGGTTAAGGGCAATCAGCCCCAGCATTTT
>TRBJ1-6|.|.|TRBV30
CASRPRGNPEVSPLHF
TGTGCCTCTAGGCCTCGGGGAAACCCGGAAGTGTCACCCCTCCACTTT
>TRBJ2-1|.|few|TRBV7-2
CASRYLRGARYNEQFF
TGTGCCAGCAGGTACCTCCGCGGAGCTAGGTACAATGAGCAGTTCTTC
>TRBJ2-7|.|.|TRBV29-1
CSVEEENYEQYF
TGCAGCGTTGAAGAGGAAAACTACGAGCAGTACTTC
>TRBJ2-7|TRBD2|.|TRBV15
CATSRLAGGSYEQYF
TGTGCCACCAGCAGATTAGCGGGAGGTTCGTACGAGCAGTACTTC
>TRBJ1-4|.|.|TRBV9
CASSADSNEKLFF
TGTGCCAGCAGCGCCGACAGTAATGAAAAACTGTTTTTT
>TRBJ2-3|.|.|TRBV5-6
CASSLYSVTDTQYF
TGTGCCAGCAGCTTGTACTCAGTCACAGATACGCAGTATTTT
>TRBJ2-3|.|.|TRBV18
CASSPPVQGHADTQYF
TGTGCCAGCTCACCACCGGTCCAGGGGCATGCAGATACGCAGTATTTT
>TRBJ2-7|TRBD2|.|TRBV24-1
CATTSGTSGRARAYEQYF
TGTGCCACCACGTCCGGGACTAGCGGGAGGGCCAGGGCCTACGAGCAGTACTTC
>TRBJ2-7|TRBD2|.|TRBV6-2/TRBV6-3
CASSYRDGLATGGSYEQYF
TGTGCCAGCAGTTACAGGGACGGACTAGCGACTGGAGGCTCCTACGAGCAGTACTTC
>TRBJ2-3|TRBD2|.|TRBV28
CASSVTTPGRRSSTDTQYF
TGTGCCAGCAGTGTAACAACTCCCGGGAGGCGGTCTAGCACAGATACGCAGTATTTT
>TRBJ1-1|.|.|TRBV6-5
CASRRERRSGLEAFF
TGTGCCAGCAGAAGGGAGAGGAGATCTGGGCTTGAAGCTTTCTTT